This record concerns one T cell receptor (beta chain) sequence. Its antigen remains undetermined. Per-base qualities were not stored, and no clone one base away is much larger. This record comes from a study of blood T cell repertoires in COVID-19 (TCRdb year 2020). Regarding the research as a whole: Samples covering the acute and convalescent phases of COVID-19 were provided by collaborators in the United States, Italy and Spain. The repertoires were made available in a free public database intended to serve as a resource for research on the immune response to SARS-CoV-2. Subjects who had been exposed to COVID-19, were actively infected with it, or had recovered from it provided the deeply sampled blood TCRbeta repertoires that made up the dataset. The samples were drawn from the first 160 participants of the ongoing ImmuneRACE study and from 1,200 or so subjects provided by 6 global collaborators. Where available, HLA class I and class II types were obtained from metadata supplied by the sample provider rather than from assay-based typing. Nearly every sample came with metadata listing a de-identified subject ID, COVID-19 status, age in years and sex. The material from the prospective study consisted of cDNA or gDNA derived from T cells, B-cell-depleted T cells, or PBMCs. The full study reports these points: The quantity of clinical and demographic metadata differed by source and by participant and was supplied without curation.

The immunoSEQ Assay, a bias-controlled multiplex PCR, was used to amplify TCRbeta CDR3 regions from genomic DNA. From the authors' description of their analysis: Nucleated cell counts per sample were estimated from amplification of reference gene primers within the assay. To quantify the absolute abundance of each unique TCRbeta CDR3 rearrangement, sequence reads were collapsed and filtered. For each sample, productive Simpson clonality was calculated as the square root of Simpson's diversity index across productive rearrangements. Sourced from immuneACCESS, this table was stored by TCRdb with only in-frame sequences that have V and J called. A share of the clones is absent; for the studies checked, an unresolved V gene accounts for under half, and the remainder has no known explanation. The V and J calls and the clone size are those of that table, but D and trimming were determined from the DNA. Present in this sample are about 210,000 clones, around 82% of which were seen just once. The ten largest clones take up more than 7% of the sample.

Each collaborating institution followed its own protocols to collect whole blood in K2EDTA tubes. For TCRbeta analysis, collaborators shipped samples as frozen whole blood, isolated PBMCs, or DNA extracted from either of those sample types. Sequencing was performed on peripheral blood. The origin of this receptor is a woman aged 65 to 85 with acute or convalescent COVID-19.

The nucleotide sequence reads as follows: TGTGCCAGTAGTATAGAGGGCGGGGGGCGAGGAAACATTCAGTACTTC. The encoded protein is CASSIEGGGRGNIQYF. The chain uses TRBV19 and TRBJ2-4, and TRBD2 aligns with 8 junction nucleotides. The CDR3, from cysteine to phenylalanine, totals 16 residues. The sequence is cut down to CDR3 DNA, 48 bases in frame from base 1. V is trimmed back by 0 bases and J by 6 bases, and the junction contains 7 bases that no gene match accounts for. The germline V gene (reference sequence) sets CDR1 to LNHDA and CDR2 to SQIVND.